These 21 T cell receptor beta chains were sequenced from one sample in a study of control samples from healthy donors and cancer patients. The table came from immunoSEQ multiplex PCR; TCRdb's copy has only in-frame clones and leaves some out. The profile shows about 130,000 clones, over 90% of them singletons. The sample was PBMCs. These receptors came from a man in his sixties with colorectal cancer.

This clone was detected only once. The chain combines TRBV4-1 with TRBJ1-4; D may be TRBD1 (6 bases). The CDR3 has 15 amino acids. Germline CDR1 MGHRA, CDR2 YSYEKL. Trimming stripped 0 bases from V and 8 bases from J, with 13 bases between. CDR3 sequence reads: CASSQDPGVREKLFF. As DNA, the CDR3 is TGCGCCAGCAGCCAAGATCCAGGGGTTCGGGAAAAACTGTTTTTT.

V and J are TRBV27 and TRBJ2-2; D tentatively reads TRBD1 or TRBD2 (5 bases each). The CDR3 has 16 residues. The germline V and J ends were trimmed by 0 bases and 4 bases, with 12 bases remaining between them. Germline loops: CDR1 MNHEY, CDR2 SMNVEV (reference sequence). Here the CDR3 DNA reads TGTGCCAGCAGTTTATCGAGGGGTGCGATCACCGGGGAGCTGTTTTTT. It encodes CASSLSRGAITGELFF.

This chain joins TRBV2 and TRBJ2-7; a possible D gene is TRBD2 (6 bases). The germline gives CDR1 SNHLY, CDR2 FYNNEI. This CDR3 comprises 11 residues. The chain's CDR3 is CAGGGRYEQYF. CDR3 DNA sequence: TGTGCAGGTGGTGGGAGGTACGAGCAGTACTTC.

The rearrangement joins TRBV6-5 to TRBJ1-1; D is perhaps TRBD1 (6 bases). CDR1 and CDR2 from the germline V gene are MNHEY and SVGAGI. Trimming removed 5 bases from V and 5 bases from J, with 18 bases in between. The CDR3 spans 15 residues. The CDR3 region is CASSPPGGQGTEAFF. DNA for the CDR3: TGTGCCAGCAGTCCGCCCGGGGGGCAGGGAACTGAAGCTTTCTTT.

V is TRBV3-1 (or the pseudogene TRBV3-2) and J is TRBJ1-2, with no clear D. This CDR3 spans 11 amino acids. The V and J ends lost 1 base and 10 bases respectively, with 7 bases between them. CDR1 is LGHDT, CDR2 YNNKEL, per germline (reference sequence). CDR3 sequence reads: CASSQGQTYTF. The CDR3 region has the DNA TGTGCCAGCAGCCAAGGGCAAACCTACACCTTC.

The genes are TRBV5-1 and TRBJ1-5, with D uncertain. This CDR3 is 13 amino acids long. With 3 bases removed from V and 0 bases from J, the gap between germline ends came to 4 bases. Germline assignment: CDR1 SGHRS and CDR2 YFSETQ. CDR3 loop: CASSYSSNQPQHF. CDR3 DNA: TGCGCCAGCAGCTACAGTAGCAATCAGCCCCAGCATTTT.

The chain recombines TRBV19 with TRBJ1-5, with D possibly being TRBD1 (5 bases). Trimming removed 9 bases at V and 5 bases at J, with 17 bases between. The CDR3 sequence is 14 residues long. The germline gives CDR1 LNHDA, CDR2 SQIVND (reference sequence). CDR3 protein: CASTRRGYDQPQHF. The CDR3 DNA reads TGTGCCAGCACCCGCCGGGGGTACGATCAGCCCCAGCATTTT.

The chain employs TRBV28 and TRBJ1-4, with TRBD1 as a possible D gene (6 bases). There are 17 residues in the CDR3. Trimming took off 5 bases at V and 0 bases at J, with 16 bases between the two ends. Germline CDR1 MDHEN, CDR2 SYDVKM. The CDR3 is CASSAPPGTTTNEKLFF. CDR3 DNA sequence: TGTGCCAGCAGTGCCCCCCCGGGGACAACAACTAATGAAAAACTGTTTTTT.

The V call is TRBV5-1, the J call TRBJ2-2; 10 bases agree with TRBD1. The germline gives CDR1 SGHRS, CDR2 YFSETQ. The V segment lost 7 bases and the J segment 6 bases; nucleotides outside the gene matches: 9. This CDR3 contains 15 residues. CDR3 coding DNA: TGCGCCAGCGGACCGGGACAGGGGTCTCCCGGGGAGCTGTTTTTT. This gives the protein CASGPGQGSPGELFF.

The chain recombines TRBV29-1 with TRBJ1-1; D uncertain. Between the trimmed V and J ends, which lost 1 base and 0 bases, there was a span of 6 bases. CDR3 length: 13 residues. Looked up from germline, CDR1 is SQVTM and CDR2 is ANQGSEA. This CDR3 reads CSVEGRMNTEAFF. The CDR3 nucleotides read TGCAGCGTTGAAGGACGGATGAACACTGAAGCTTTCTTT.

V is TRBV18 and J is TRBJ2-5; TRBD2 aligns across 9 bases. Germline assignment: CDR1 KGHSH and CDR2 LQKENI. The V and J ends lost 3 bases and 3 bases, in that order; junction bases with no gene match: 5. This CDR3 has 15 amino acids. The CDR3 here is CASSPKASGKETQYF. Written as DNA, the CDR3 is TGTGCCAGCTCACCGAAGGCTAGCGGGAAAGAGACCCAGTACTTC.

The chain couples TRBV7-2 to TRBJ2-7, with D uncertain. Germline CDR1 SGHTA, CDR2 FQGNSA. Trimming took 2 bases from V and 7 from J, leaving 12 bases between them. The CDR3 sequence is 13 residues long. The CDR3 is CASSLKVSEEQYF. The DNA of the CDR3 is TGTGCCAGCAGCTTAAAAGTTTCTGAGGAGCAGTACTTC.

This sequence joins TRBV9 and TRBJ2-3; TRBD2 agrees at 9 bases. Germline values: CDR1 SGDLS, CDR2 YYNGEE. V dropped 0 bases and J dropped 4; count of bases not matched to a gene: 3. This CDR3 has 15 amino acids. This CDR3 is CASSVVGGGADTQYF. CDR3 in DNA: TGTGCCAGCAGCGTAGTAGGCGGGGGGGCAGATACGCAGTATTTT.

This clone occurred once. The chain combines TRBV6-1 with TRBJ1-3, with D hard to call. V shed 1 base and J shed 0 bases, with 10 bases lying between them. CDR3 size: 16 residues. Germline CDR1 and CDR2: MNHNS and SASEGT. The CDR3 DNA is TGTGCCAGCAGTGAAGGAACGGCTCTCTCTGGAAACACCATATATTTT. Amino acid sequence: CASSEGTALSGNTIYF.

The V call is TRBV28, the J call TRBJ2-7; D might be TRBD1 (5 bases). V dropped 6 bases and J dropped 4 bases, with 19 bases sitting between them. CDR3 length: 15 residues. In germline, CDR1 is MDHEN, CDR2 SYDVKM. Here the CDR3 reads CASSPPGTPGYEQYF. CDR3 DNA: TGTGCCAGCAGCCCCCCCGGAACCCCAGGGTACGAGCAGTACTTC.

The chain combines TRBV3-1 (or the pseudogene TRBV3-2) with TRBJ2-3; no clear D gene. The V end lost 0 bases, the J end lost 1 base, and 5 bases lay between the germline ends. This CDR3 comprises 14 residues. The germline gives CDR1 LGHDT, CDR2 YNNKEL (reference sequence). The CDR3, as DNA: TGTGCCAGCAGCCAAGAGAGCCGCACAGATACGCAGTATTTT. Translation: CASSQESRTDTQYF.

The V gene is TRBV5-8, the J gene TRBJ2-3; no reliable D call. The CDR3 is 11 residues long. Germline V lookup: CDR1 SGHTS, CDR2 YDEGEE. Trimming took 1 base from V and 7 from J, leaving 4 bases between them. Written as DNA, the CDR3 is TGTGCCAGCAGCTTGATAAATACGCAGTATTTT. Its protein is CASSLINTQYF.

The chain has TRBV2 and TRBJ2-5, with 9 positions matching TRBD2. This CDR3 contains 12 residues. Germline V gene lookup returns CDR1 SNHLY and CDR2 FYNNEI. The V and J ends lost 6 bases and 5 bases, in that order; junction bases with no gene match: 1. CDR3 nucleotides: TGTGCCAGCAGGGGGACTAGCGAGACCCAGTACTTC. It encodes CASRGTSETQYF.

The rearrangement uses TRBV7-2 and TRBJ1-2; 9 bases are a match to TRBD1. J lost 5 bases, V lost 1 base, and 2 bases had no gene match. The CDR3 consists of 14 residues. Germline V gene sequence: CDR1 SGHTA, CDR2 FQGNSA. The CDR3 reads CASSLGDRAYGYTF. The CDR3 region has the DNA TGTGCCAGCAGCTTAGGGGACAGGGCTTATGGCTACACCTTC. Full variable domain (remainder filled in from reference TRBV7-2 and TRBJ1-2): GAGVSQSPSNKVTEKGKDVELRCDPISGHTALYWYRQSLGQGLEFLIYFQGNSAPDKSGLPSDRFSAERTGGSVSTLTIQRTQQEDSAVYLCASSLGDRAYGYTFGSGTRLTVV.

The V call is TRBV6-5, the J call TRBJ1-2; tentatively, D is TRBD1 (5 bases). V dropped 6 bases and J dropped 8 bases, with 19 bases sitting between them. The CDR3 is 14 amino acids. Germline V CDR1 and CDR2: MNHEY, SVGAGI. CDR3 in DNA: TGTGCCAGCAGACCCACCGGCGGGGGACGGGGCTACACCTTC. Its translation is CASRPTGGGRGYTF.

This chain's CDR3 is CASSSGQYHAYNEQFF. The CDR3 DNA follows: TGTGCCAGCAGCTCAGGACAGTATCATGCATACAATGAGCAGTTCTTC. The V call is TRBV7-9, the J call TRBJ2-1; weak D call: TRBD1 (6 bases). CDR3 size: 16 residues. V was pared by 4 bases and J by 4 bases, with 17 bases between. Germline V gene lookup returns CDR1 SEHNR and CDR2 FQNEAQ (reference sequence).